These T cell receptor beta chains were read from a single sample in a study of T cell repertoires in cytomegalovirus infection. TCRdb reanalysed the reads using MiXCR and keeps one entry per CDR3 protein. The table shows about 76,000 distinct CDR3 sequences, with more than 3.5% occurring only once. The sample was PBMCs. Receptor source: a human donor in good health (CMV status not recorded). Some clones in this sample may be carry-over from other donors' samples. Each CDR3 is given with its conserved first and last residue. Each record gives: D gene, J gene, V gene, clone size, CDR3 protein, CDR3 DNA. D genes are given only for firm matches. Part of the rows lack a size; the others show once, few, many or a class for expanded clones.

D: NA; J: TRBJ2-3; V: TRBV7-8; size: many; CDR3: CASSLVGRATDTQYF; DNA: TGTGCCAGCAGCTTAGTGGGCAGGGCCACAGATACGCAGTATTTT
D: NA; J: TRBJ2-3; V: TRBV19; size: many; CDR3: CASSTPFSLDTDTQYF; DNA: TGTGCCAGTAGTACTCCTTTTAGTCTAGACACAGATACGCAGTATTTT
D: TRBD2; J: TRBJ2-3; V: TRBV7-2; size: many; CDR3: CASRLAGGQVDTQYF; DNA: TGTGCCAGCAGACTGGCGGGGGGCCAGGTAGATACGCAGTATTTT
D: NA; J: TRBJ2-5; V: TRBV7-2; size: many; CDR3: CASNLPGWKGLEETQYF; DNA: TGTGCCAGCAACCTTCCCGGGTGGAAGGGGCTGGAAGAGACCCAGTACTTC
D: NA; J: TRBJ1-5; V: TRBV6-2/TRBV6-3; size: many; CDR3: CASSYSSGQQPQHF; DNA: TGTGCCAGCAGTTATTCCAGCGGGCAGCAGCCCCAGCATTTT
D: NA; J: TRBJ2-7; V: TRBV7-6; size: many; CDR3: CASSRQVMGSYEQYF; DNA: TGTGCCAGCAGCCGACAGGTGATGGGATCCTACGAGCAGTACTTC
D: NA; J: TRBJ2-3; V: TRBV7-8; size: many; CDR3: CASSLATGGTDTQYF; DNA: TGTGCCAGCAGCTTAGCTACGGGGGGCACAGATACGCAGTATTTT
D: NA; J: TRBJ2-2; V: TRBV7-3; size: many; CDR3: CASSPWTVGTGELFF; DNA: TGTGCCAGCAGCCCATGGACAGTAGGGACCGGGGAGCTGTTTTTT
D: NA; J: TRBJ1-3; V: TRBV7-2; size: many; CDR3: CASSPGGAGNTIYF; DNA: TGTGCCAGCAGCCCTGGAGGGGCTGGAAACACCATATATTTT
D: TRBD2; J: TRBJ2-5; V: TRBV28; size: many; CDR3: CASSVLTSGARRTQYF; DNA: TGTGCCAGCAGTGTTTTAACTAGCGGGGCCCGTCGGACCCAGTACTTC
D: NA; J: TRBJ1-6; V: TRBV12-3/TRBV12-4; size: many; CDR3: CASSPLGPNSPLHF; DNA: TGTGCCAGCAGTCCCCTGGGCCCAAATTCACCCCTCCACTTT
D: TRBD1; J: TRBJ2-7; V: TRBV7-2; size: many; CDR3: CATSTGAEQYF; DNA: TGTGCCACATCCACAGGGGCCGAGCAGTACTTC
D: NA; J: TRBJ2-3; V: TRBV2; size: many; CDR3: CATRRDTDTQYF; DNA: TGTGCCACCAGAAGGGACACAGATACGCAGTATTTT
D: TRBD1; J: TRBJ1-2; V: TRBV12-3/TRBV12-4; size: many; CDR3: CASRAQGEGGYTF; DNA: TGTGCCAGCAGAGCCCAGGGGGAGGGTGGCTACACCTTC
D: NA; J: TRBJ2-7; V: TRBV6-2/TRBV6-3; size: many; CDR3: CASRNGLLLLTYEQYF; DNA: TGTGCCAGCAGGAACGGACTGCTACTTCTGACCTACGAGCAGTACTTC
D: TRBD1; J: TRBJ2-7; V: TRBV6-2/TRBV6-3; size: many; CDR3: CASSFRDRSYEQYF; DNA: TGTGCCAGCAGTTTTCGGGACAGGTCCTACGAGCAGTACTTC
D: TRBD1; J: TRBJ2-5; V: TRBV7-2; size: many; CDR3: CASSLVDRAQETQYF; DNA: TGTGCCAGCAGCTTAGTAGACAGGGCCCAAGAGACCCAGTACTTC
D: TRBD1; J: TRBJ2-2; V: TRBV28; size: many; CDR3: CASSPASAGQANTGELFF; DNA: TGTGCCAGCAGTCCTGCGTCTGCGGGACAGGCGAACACCGGGGAGCTGTTTTTT
D: TRBD1; J: TRBJ1-5; V: TRBV4-3; size: many; CDR3: CASSQDRGQGGSQPQHF; DNA: TGCGCCAGCAGCCAAGATCGCGGACAGGGAGGCAGTCAGCCCCAGCATTTT
D: NA; J: TRBJ1-5; V: TRBV19; size: many; CDR3: CASSIGWNQPQHF; DNA: TGTGCCAGTAGTATAGGGTGGAATCAGCCCCAGCATTTT
D: NA; J: TRBJ1-3; V: TRBV7-2; size: many; CDR3: CASSRGLGGSGNTIYF; DNA: TGTGCCAGCAGCCGAGGTCTAGGGGGCTCTGGAAACACCATATATTTT
D: NA; J: TRBJ1-1; V: TRBV29-1; size: NA; CDR3: CSGGNTEAFF; DNA: TGCAGCGGGGGAAACACTGAAGCTTTCTTT
D: TRBD1; J: TRBJ1-2; V: TRBV7-2; size: many; CDR3: CASSLRGQGGHGYTF; DNA: TGTGCCAGCAGCTTAAGGGGACAGGGGGGACATGGCTACACCTTC
D: NA; J: TRBJ1-5; V: TRBV7-9; size: many; CDR3: CASSLSLGSGYLSNQPQHF; DNA: TGTGCCAGCAGCTTATCTCTGGGGTCAGGCTACCTTAGCAATCAGCCCCAGCATTTT
D: TRBD1; J: TRBJ2-1; V: TRBV19; size: many; CDR3: CATTGTGENNEQFF; DNA: TGTGCCACTACTGGGACAGGAGAGAACAATGAGCAGTTCTTC
D: NA; J: TRBJ2-5; V: TRBV20-1; size: many; CDR3: CSARDRVRETQYF; DNA: TGCAGTGCTAGAGATAGGGTTAGGGAGACCCAGTACTTC
D: NA; J: TRBJ1-1; V: TRBV23-1; size: many; CDR3: CASTRGDMNTEAFF; DNA: TGCGCCAGCACCCGGGGGGATATGAACACTGAAGCTTTCTTT
D: TRBD2; J: TRBJ2-1; V: TRBV2; size: many; CDR3: CATPAGGVYNEQFF; DNA: TGTGCCACCCCAGCGGGGGGGGTCTACAATGAGCAGTTCTTC
D: NA; J: TRBJ1-4; V: TRBV7-2; size: many; CDR3: CASSLNWPNEKLFF; DNA: TGTGCCAGCAGCTTAAATTGGCCGAATGAAAAACTGTTTTTT
D: NA; J: TRBJ2-6; V: TRBV19; size: many; CDR3: CASSTGYGGSGANVLTF; DNA: TGTGCCAGTAGTACAGGGTATGGAGGCTCTGGGGCCAACGTCCTGACTTTC
D: TRBD1; J: TRBJ1-2; V: TRBV12-3/TRBV12-4; size: many; CDR3: CASSPNRGRTIGYGYTF; DNA: TGTGCCAGCAGCCCGAACAGGGGGCGGACGATTGGCTATGGCTACACCTTC
D: NA; J: TRBJ2-7; V: TRBV19; size: many; CDR3: CATGQSFEQYF; DNA: TGTGCCACCGGACAGTCCTTCGAGCAGTACTTC
D: TRBD1; J: TRBJ1-4; V: TRBV5-5; size: many; CDR3: CASRDRGNEKLFF; DNA: TGTGCCAGCAGAGACAGGGGTAATGAAAAACTGTTTTTT
D: NA; J: TRBJ1-4; V: TRBV12-3/TRBV12-4; size: many; CDR3: CASSFGRGFNEKLFF; DNA: TGTGCCAGCAGTTTTGGTCGGGGCTTTAATGAAAAACTGTTTTTT
D: NA; J: TRBJ1-5; V: TRBV4-2; size: many; CDR3: CASSQDREGSQPQHF; DNA: TGTGCCAGCAGCCAAGATCGTGAGGGGAGTCAGCCCCAGCATTTT
D: NA; J: TRBJ2-1; V: TRBV7-2; size: many; CDR3: CASSLVAAPSYNEQFF; DNA: TGTGCCAGCAGCTTAGTGGCGGCCCCCTCCTACAATGAGCAGTTCTTC
D: TRBD1; J: TRBJ2-7; V: TRBV28; size: many; CDR3: CASSSPWTGLYEQYF; DNA: TGTGCCAGCAGTTCTCCCTGGACAGGGTTATACGAGCAGTACTTC
D: NA; J: TRBJ1-5; V: TRBV6-5; size: NA; CDR3: CASSYSSAFQPQHF; DNA: TGTGCCAGCAGTTACTCATCAGCGTTTCAGCCCCAGCATTTT
D: NA; J: TRBJ1-2; V: TRBV19; size: many; CDR3: CASRTVTAVNYGYTF; DNA: TGTGCCAGTAGAACGGTAACAGCTGTTAACTATGGCTACACCTTC
D: TRBD2; J: TRBJ2-1; V: TRBV5-1; size: many; CDR3: CASRETSGGNEQFF; DNA: TGCGCCAGCAGGGAGACTAGCGGGGGTAATGAGCAGTTCTTC
D: NA; J: TRBJ1-1; V: TRBV20-1; size: many; CDR3: CSARFLRLNTEAFF; DNA: TGCAGTGCTAGGTTTTTGAGATTGAACACTGAAGCTTTCTTT
D: TRBD2; J: TRBJ2-7; V: TRBV7-2; size: many; CDR3: CASSLVAGGTYEQYF; DNA: TGTGCCAGCAGCTTAGTAGCGGGGGGGACCTACGAGCAGTACTTC
D: NA; J: TRBJ1-6; V: TRBV7-9; size: many; CDR3: CASSLGRYNSPLHF; DNA: TGTGCCAGCAGCTTAGGACGGTATAATTCACCCCTCCACTTT
D: TRBD2; J: TRBJ2-5; V: TRBV7-2; size: many; CDR3: CASSISSGGQETQYF; DNA: TGTGCCAGCAGCATCTCTAGCGGGGGTCAAGAGACCCAGTACTTC
D: NA; J: TRBJ2-7; V: TRBV4-2; size: many; CDR3: CASSHLPAYEQYF; DNA: TGTGCCAGCAGCCACCTCCCTGCCTACGAGCAGTACTTC
D: NA; J: TRBJ1-4; V: TRBV7-9; size: many; CDR3: CASSHGENEKLFF; DNA: TGTGCCAGCAGCCATGGGGAGAATGAAAAACTGTTTTTT
D: NA; J: TRBJ1-5; V: TRBV19; size: many; CDR3: CASSTQQGTNQPQHF; DNA: TGTGCCAGTAGCACCCAACAGGGAACCAATCAGCCCCAGCATTTT
D: NA; J: TRBJ2-5; V: TRBV4-1; size: many; CDR3: CASSQPGSGETQYF; DNA: TGCGCCAGCAGCCAACCAGGGAGTGGGGAGACCCAGTACTTC
D: NA; J: TRBJ1-5; V: TRBV7-8; size: many; CDR3: CASSPLAVSDSNQPQHF; DNA: TGTGCCAGCAGCCCCCTTGCGGTGTCAGATAGCAATCAGCCCCAGCATTTT
D: NA; J: TRBJ1-1; V: TRBV12-3/TRBV12-4; size: many; CDR3: CASASRDTEAFF; DNA: TGTGCCAGCGCGTCCAGAGACACTGAAGCTTTCTTT
D: TRBD1; J: TRBJ1-5; V: TRBV6-1; size: many; CDR3: CASTLVPGQSDQPQHF; DNA: TGTGCCAGCACCCTCGTACCGGGACAGTCTGATCAGCCCCAGCATTTT
D: NA; J: TRBJ1-6; V: TRBV7-6; size: many; CDR3: CASSLGGRNSPLHF; DNA: TGTGCCAGCAGCTTAGGAGGACGGAATTCACCCCTCCACTTT